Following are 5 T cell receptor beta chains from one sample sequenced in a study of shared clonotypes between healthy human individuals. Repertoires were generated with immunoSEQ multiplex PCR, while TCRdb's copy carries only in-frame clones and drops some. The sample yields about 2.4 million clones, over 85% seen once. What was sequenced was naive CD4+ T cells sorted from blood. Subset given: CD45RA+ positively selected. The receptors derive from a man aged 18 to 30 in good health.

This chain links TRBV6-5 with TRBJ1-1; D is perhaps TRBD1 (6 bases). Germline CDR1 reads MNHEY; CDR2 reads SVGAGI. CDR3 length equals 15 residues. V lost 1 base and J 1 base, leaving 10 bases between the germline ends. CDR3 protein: CASSYWGPTNTEAFF. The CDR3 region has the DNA TGTGCCAGCAGTTACTGGGGGCCTACGAACACTGAAGCTTTCTTT.

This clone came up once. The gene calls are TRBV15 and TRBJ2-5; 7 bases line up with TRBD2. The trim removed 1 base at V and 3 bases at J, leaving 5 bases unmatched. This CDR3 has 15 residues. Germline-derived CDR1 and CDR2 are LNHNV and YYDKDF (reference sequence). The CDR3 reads CATSRGGLGEETQYF. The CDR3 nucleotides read TGTGCCACCAGCAGAGGAGGACTAGGAGAAGAGACCCAGTACTTC. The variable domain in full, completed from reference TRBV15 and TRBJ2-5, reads DAMVIQNPRYQVTQFGKPVTLSCSQTLNHNVMYWYQQKSSQAPKLLFHYYDKDFNNEADTPDNFQSRRPNTSFCFLDIRSPGLGDTAMYLCATSRGGLGEETQYFGPGTRLLVL.

CDR3 sequence (DNA): TGTGCCAGCAGCTTAGCGCTGGACCTCAATGAGCAGTTCTTC. The encoded protein is CASSLALDLNEQFF. This rearrangement joins TRBV7-2 to TRBJ2-1; D unresolved. Trimming stripped 0 bases from V and 6 bases from J, with 9 bases between. This CDR3 spans 14 amino acids. CDR1 SGHTA and CDR2 FQGNSA come from the germline V gene.

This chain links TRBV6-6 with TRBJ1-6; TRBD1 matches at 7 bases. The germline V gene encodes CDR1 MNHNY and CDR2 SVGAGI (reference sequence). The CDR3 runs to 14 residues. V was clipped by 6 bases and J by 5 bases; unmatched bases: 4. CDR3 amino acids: CASSLTGNNSPLHF. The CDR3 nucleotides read TGTGCCAGCAGCTTGACAGGGAATAATTCACCCCTCCACTTT.

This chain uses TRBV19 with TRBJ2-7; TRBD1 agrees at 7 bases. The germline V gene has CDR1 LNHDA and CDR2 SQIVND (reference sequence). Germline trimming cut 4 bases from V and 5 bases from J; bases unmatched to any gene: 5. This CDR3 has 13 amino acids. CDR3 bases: TGTGCCAGTAGTACTGACAGGGACCACGAGCAGTACTTC. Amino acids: CASSTDRDHEQYF.